This T cell receptor (beta chain) is from a study of identical twins. The germline gives CDR1 LGHDT, CDR2 YNNKEL (reference sequence). The CDR3 runs to 16 residues. After removal of 0 bases from V and 0 bases from J, the junction contained 3 bases not matched to a gene. This clonotype was found many times. A universal primer site arose from template switching, and cDNA bore unique molecular identifiers. Each CDR3 protein gets one entry after TCRdb re-called the 5' RACE reads with MiXCR. The sample consists of around 250,000 distinct CDR3 sequences, about 13% of them appearing once. The sample was also reused in another study, on yellow fever vaccine responses in identical twins.

This clonotype was obtained from a woman between 18 and 30 years old in good health. Material for sequencing was memory (CD45RO+) T cells sorted from blood. The chain uses TRBV3-1 and TRBJ2-3; 7 bases map to TRBD1. DNA of the CDR3: TGTGCCAGCAGCCAAGAGGGCAGGGGGAGCACAGATACGCAGTATTTT. Amino acids: CASSQEGRGSTDTQYF.